This paragraph reports one T cell receptor (beta chain). Its specificity is not known. Produced via immunoSEQ multiplex PCR; TCRdb's table is partial and in-frame only. Of 68,000 or so clones detected, 85% to 90% appear once; the ten largest clones hold under 8.5%. This entry is derived from a study of T cell responses to AZD1222 COVID-19 vaccine. In germline, CDR1 is SGHTA, CDR2 FQGNSA. V was trimmed by 5 bases and J by 8 bases, leaving 16 bases between them. This CDR3 contains 14 residues. Broader study findings: Only 5 or 6 people who got AZD1222 tested seropositive at baseline. Donors were mostly white British, more females; clonal diversity possibly underestimated. Unmutated variant regions are reportedly targeted by nearly half of spike-specific TCRs.

V is TRBV7-2 and J is TRBJ2-1, with D unresolved. The starting material was peripheral blood, obtained on day 0 of AZD1222 vaccination. The source is an adult in good health. CDR3 residues: CASSLTGAEYEQFF. The CDR3 DNA is TGTGCCAGCAGCCTGACTGGCGCGGAGTATGAGCAGTTCTTC.